This T cell receptor (beta chain) was identified in a study of shared clonotypes between healthy human individuals. Produced via immunoSEQ multiplex PCR; TCRdb's table is partial and in-frame only. Here the sample spans approximately 2.5 million clones, around nine tenths being singletons. The CDR3 covers 15 residues. V was trimmed by 4 bases and J by 0 bases, leaving 13 bases between them. CDR1 MNHNS and CDR2 SASEGT come from the germline V gene. The rearrangement joins TRBV6-1 to TRBJ2-7; no firm D call. Sequences were obtained from naive CD4+ T cells sorted from blood. Regarding subset: CD45RA+ positively selected. The sequence came from a man younger than 35 in good health. CDR3 in amino acids: CASSATRKTSYEQYF. The CDR3 region has the DNA TGTGCCAGCAGTGCTACGCGGAAAACCTCCTACGAGCAGTACTTC.